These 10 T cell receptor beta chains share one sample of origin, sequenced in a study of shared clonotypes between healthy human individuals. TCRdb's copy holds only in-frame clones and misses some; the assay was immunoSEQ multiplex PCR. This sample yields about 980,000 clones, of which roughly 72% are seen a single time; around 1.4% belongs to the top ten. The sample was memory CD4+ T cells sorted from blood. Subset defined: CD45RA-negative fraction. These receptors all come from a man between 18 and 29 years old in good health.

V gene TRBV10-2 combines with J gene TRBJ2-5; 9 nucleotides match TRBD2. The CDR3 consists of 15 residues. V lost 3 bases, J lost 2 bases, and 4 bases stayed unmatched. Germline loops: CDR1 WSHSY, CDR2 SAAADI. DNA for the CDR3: TGCGCCAGCAGTGATATAGCGGGGGAGCAAGAGACCCAGTACTTC. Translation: CASSDIAGEQETQYF.

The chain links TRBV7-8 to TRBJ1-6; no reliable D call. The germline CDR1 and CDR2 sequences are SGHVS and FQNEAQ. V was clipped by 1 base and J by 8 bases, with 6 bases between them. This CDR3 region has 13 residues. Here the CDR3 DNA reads TGTGCCAGCAGCTTAGGAGGTGATTCACCCCTCCACTTT. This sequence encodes CASSLGGDSPLHF.

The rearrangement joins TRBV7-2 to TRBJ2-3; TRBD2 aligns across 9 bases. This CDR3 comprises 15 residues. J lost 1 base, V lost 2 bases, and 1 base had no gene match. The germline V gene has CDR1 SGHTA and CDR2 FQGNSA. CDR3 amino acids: CASSLQRGGTDTQYF. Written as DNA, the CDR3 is TGTGCCAGCAGCTTACAGCGGGGGGGCACAGATACGCAGTATTTT.

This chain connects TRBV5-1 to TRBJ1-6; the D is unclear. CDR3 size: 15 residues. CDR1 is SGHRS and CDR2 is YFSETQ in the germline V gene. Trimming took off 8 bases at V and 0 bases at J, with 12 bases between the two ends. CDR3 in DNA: TGCGCCAGTACACGGGAGAGCTCCTATAATTCACCCCTCCACTTT. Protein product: CASTRESSYNSPLHF.

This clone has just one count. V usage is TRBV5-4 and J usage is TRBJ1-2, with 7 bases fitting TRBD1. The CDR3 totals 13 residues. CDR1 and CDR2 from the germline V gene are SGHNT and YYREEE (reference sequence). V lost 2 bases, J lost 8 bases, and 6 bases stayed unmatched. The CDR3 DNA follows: TGTGCCAGCAGCTTCGAAGACAGGGCGGGCTACACCTTC. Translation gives CASSFEDRAGYTF.

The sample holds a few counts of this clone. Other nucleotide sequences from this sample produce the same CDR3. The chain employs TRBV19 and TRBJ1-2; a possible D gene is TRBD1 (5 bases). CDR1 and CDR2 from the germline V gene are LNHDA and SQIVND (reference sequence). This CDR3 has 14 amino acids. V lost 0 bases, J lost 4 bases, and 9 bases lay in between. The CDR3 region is CASSIDRQGYGYTF. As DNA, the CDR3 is TGTGCCAGTAGTATAGATCGGCAGGGCTATGGCTACACCTTC.

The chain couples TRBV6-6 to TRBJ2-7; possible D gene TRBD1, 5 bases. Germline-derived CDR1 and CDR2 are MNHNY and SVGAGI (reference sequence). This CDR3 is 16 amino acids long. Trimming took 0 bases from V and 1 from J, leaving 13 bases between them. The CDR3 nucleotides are TGTGCCAGCAGTTACTCAGCGTTAAGACAGTCCTACGAGCAGTACTTC. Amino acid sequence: CASSYSALRQSYEQYF.

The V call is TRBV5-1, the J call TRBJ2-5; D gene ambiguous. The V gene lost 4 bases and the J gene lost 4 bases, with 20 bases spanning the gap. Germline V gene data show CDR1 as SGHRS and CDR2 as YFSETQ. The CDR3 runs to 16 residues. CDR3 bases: TGCGCCAGCAGCCTCTCCCCGACCAGCGTAGGAGAGACCCAGTACTTC. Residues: CASSLSPTSVGETQYF.

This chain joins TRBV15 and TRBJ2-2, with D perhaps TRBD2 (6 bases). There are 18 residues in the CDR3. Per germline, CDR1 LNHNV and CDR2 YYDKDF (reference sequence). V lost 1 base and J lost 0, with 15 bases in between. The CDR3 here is CATSRGAPGLSNTGELFF. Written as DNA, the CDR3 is TGTGCCACCAGCAGAGGGGCCCCGGGACTGTCGAACACCGGGGAGCTGTTTTTT.

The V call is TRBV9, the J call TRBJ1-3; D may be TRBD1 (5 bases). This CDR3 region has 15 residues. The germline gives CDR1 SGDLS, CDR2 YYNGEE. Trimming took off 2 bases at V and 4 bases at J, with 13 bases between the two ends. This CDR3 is CASSVTEGLGNTIYF. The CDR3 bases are TGTGCCAGCAGCGTGACAGAGGGATTGGGAAACACCATATATTTT.